This T cell receptor (beta chain) was documented in a study of cytomegalovirus exposure and HLA in healthy donors. Study-wide results and limits: Reported results showed that the classifier diagnosed cytomegalovirus status with high specificity and sensitivity.

Researchers ran the PCR with 60 Vbeta and 13 Jbeta primers. Assay used: immunoSEQ multiplex PCR; TCRdb lists only in-frame clones, some missing. This sample yields over 85,000 clones, of which 7.6% are seen a single time; approximately 2.4% belongs to the top ten. CDR1 and CDR2 (germline): SGHAT, FQNNGV. The CDR3 extends over 14 amino acids. With 5 bases removed from V and 0 bases from J, the gap between germline ends came to 8 bases. Notes on this clone: Its antigen is undetermined.

The clonotype comes from a man aged 50-60 years in good health and CMV-seronegative. This sequence joins TRBV11-2 and TRBJ1-3; no definite D call. The sample was PBMCs. The CDR3 DNA reads as TGTGCCAGCAGCCTAGCAGGCTCTGGAAACACCATATATTTT. It yields the protein CASSLAGSGNTIYF. The full variable domain, in which reference TRBV11-2 and TRBJ1-3 provide the parts outside the CDR3, is EAGVAQSPRYKIIEKRQSVAFWCNPISGHATLYWYQQILGQGPKLLIQFQNNGVVDDSQLPKDRFSAERLKGVDSTLKIQPAKLEDSAVYLCASSLAGSGNTIYFGEGSWLTVV.